The rows below give T cell receptor beta chains drawn from one sample of a study of shared clonotypes between healthy human individuals. Profiling relied on immunoSEQ multiplex PCR, and the TCRdb table lists in-frame clones only, not all of them. The top ten clones hold roughly 1.2% of a sample with about 1,500,000 clones, 95% to 97% of them seen once. What was sequenced was naive CD4+ T cells sorted from blood. These receptors were taken from a man aged 30 to 45 in good health. Both conserved end residues are part of each CDR3. A D gene is named only where the DNA matches it firmly. Size values are once, few and many counts, or a class for expanded clones, and some rows have none.

V: TRBV28; D: TRBD1; J: TRBJ2-6; size: .; DNA: TGTGCCAGCAGCCCGGACAGGGGGCGCACTGGGGCCAACGTCCTGACTTTC; CDR3: CASSPDRGRTGANVLTF
V: TRBV19; D: TRBD2; J: TRBJ2-3; size: once; DNA: TGTGCCAGTAGCAGACTAGCGGGACGCACAGATACGCAGTATTTT; CDR3: CASSRLAGRTDTQYF
V: TRBV7-2; D: .; J: TRBJ1-1; size: once; DNA: TGTGCCAGCAGTTTGTCGGGCTTCCTGGATACTGAAGCTTTCTTT; CDR3: CASSLSGFLDTEAFF
V: TRBV9; D: TRBD2; J: TRBJ2-7; size: .; DNA: TGTGCCAGCAGCGTAGCTAGCGGGAGCTCCGAGCAGTACTTC; CDR3: CASSVASGSSEQYF
V: TRBV25-1; D: .; J: TRBJ2-5; size: .; DNA: TGTGCCAGCAGTGAAAAAGGAACAGAAGAGACCCAGTACTTC; CDR3: CASSEKGTEETQYF
V: TRBV5-1; D: .; J: TRBJ1-2; size: .; DNA: TGCGCCAGCAGGGAGGAACTGACGGCTCGGGGCTACACCTTC; CDR3: CASREELTARGYTF
V: TRBV7-8; D: TRBD1; J: TRBJ1-2; size: .; DNA: TGTGCCAGCAGCCCGGGACAGACTAACTATGGCTACACCTTC; CDR3: CASSPGQTNYGYTF
V: TRBV10-1; D: .; J: TRBJ1-1; size: .; DNA: TGCGCCAGCTCTGTCGGGGGGCCGGAGACTGAAGCTTTCTTT; CDR3: CASSVGGPETEAFF
V: TRBV5-1; D: TRBD1; J: TRBJ2-7; size: once; DNA: TGCGCCAGCAGCTTGAGTCACAGGGGGATGGGCGAGCAGTACTTC; CDR3: CASSLSHRGMGEQYF
V: TRBV11-2; D: .; J: TRBJ2-2; size: few; DNA: TGTGCCAGCAGAGGACTATCCTCCGGGGAGCTGTTTTTT; CDR3: CASRGLSSGELFF
V: TRBV19; D: TRBD1; J: TRBJ2-5; size: .; DNA: TGTGCCAGTAGTACAAACACCGGACAGGGAAGAGAGACCCAGTACTTC; CDR3: CASSTNTGQGRETQYF
V: TRBV28; D: .; J: TRBJ1-5; size: .; DNA: TGTGCCAGCAGGACAGGTCCCAGCAATCAGCCCCAGCATTTT; CDR3: CASRTGPSNQPQHF
V: TRBV28; D: .; J: TRBJ2-5; size: .; DNA: TGTGCCAGCAGTTTGGTAGAGACCCAGTACTTC; CDR3: CASSLVETQYF
V: TRBV28; D: .; J: TRBJ1-5; size: .; DNA: TGTGCCAGCAGACCCGATGGGCGGCAGCCCCAGCATTTT; CDR3: CASRPDGRQPQHF